Detailed here is one T cell receptor beta chain. The data derive from a study of Ad26.COV2.S vaccination and SARS-CoV-2 variants. Some clones are missing from TCRdb's copy, which holds only in-frame ones; the method was immunoSEQ multiplex PCR. The table has some 340,000 clones, just under 85% seen once; the top ten hold 2% to 2.5%. This CDR3 has 15 amino acids. CDR1 is SGDLS and CDR2 is YYNGEE in the germline V gene. V lost 0 bases, J lost 3 bases, and 9 bases lay in between. The treatment was: roughly 19 received Ad26.COV2.S at low or high dose, single or two shots; several received placebo; per-sample allocation not given. Day 63 following the first vaccine or placebo injection was when the samples were taken.

Sequencing used peripheral blood, obtained in a trial of Ad26.COV2.S vaccine versus placebo. V usage is TRBV9 and J usage is TRBJ2-2, with D unclear. This clonotype was sampled from a person between 18 and 60 years old who received the Ad26.COV2.S COVID-19 vaccine or a placebo. The CDR3 DNA follows: TGTGCCAGCAGCGTAGACCTGCCCTACACCGGGGAGCTGTTTTTT. Translation: CASSVDLPYTGELFF.